Below, one TCR beta chain is given with its context. This table comes from immunoSEQ multiplex PCR, and its TCRdb copy is limited to in-frame clones, with some not included. Of roughly 99,000 clones in the sample, around nine tenths were seen once. This sample was included in a study of a mutant IDH1 vaccine in newly diagnosed glioma. Study in general: The treated group averaged approximately 38 years old and was roughly 60% male, 37.5% female.

Germline CDR1 ENHRY, CDR2 SYGVKD. With 2 bases removed from V and 1 base from J, the gap between germline ends came to 8 bases. The CDR3 contains 14 residues. Specified time point: baseline, week 1 (first vaccination visit). Treatment denoted: pre-vaccination baseline after standard-of-care therapy. This TCR derives from a woman aged 45 to 65 with glioma. Sequenced material: PBMCs, taken from a glioma patient treated with radiotherapy, temozolomide or both. This chain links TRBV10-3 with TRBJ1-1; D call uncertain. The CDR3 is CAISEEGWNTEAFF. Written as DNA, the CDR3 is TGTGCCATCAGTGAGGAGGGCTGGAACACTGAAGCTTTCTTT.